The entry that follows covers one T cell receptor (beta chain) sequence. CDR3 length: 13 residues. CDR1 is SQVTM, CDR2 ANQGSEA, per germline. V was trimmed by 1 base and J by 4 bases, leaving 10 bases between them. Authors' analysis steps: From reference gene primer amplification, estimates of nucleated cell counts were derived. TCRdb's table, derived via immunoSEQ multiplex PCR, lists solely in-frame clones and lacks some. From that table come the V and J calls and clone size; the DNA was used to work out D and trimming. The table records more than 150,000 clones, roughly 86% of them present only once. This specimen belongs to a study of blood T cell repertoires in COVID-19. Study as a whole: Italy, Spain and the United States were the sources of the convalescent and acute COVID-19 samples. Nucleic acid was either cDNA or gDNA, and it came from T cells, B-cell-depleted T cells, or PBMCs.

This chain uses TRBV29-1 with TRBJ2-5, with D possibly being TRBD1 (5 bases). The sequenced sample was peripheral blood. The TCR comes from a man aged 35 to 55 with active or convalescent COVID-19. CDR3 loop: CSVEGGIGETQYF. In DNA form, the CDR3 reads TGCAGCGTTGAAGGGGGCATTGGAGAGACCCAGTACTTC.